One sample yielded the 14 T cell receptor beta chains listed below, sequenced in a study of T cells in Graves' hyperthyroidism and ophthalmopathy. Regions amplified from RNA transcripts were the TCR beta CDR3 regions. The HTBI primer set served for first-round RT-PCR of the TCR CDR3. Each CDR3 protein gets one entry after TCRdb re-called the multiplex PCR reads with MiXCR. This sample has 250,000 or so distinct CDR3 sequences; roughly 15% occur once, and the top ten carry 13%. The specimen sequenced was blood. These receptors originate from a woman aged 40 to 50 with Graves' hyperthyroidism that later progressed to Graves' ophthalmopathy.

This clonotype was seen many times. The chain links TRBV11-2 to TRBJ2-7, with D unclear. The V end lost 1 base, the J end lost 3 bases, and 7 bases lay between the germline ends. This CDR3 comprises 13 residues. Germline V CDR1 and CDR2: SGHAT, FQNNGV. Here the CDR3 reads CASSLVAIYEQYF. Written as DNA, the CDR3 is TGTGCCAGCAGCTTAGTCGCGATCTACGAGCAGTACTTC.

The rearrangement uses TRBV4-1 and TRBJ2-1, with TRBD2 identical over 10 bases. The CDR3 has 17 residues. The V gene's germline CDR1 is MGHRA and CDR2 YSYEKL. J was trimmed by 5 bases and V by 2 bases; bases with no gene match: 9. The CDR3 DNA follows: TGCGCCAGCAGCCAATACCTAACTAGCGGGAATCACAATGAGCAGTTCTTC. Amino acids: CASSQYLTSGNHNEQFF.

In regard to this clonotype: A much larger clone differs from this one at a single base, so this may be a read error. This rearrangement joins TRBV5-1 to TRBJ2-1, with TRBD2 as a possible D gene (6 bases). V was pared by 1 base and J by 2 bases, with 13 bases between. Germline values: CDR1 SGHRS, CDR2 YFSETQ. The CDR3 is 16 amino acids. In nucleotides, the CDR3 is TGCGCCAGCAGCTTGTCGGGAGCCCCCCCCTACAATGAGCAGTTCTTC. Protein product: CASSLSGAPPYNEQFF.

This clonotype showed up many times. V and J are TRBV2 and TRBJ2-7; TRBD1 agrees at 9 bases. The CDR3 covers 14 residues. V shed 6 bases and J 6 bases; nucleotides not matched to a gene: 9. The germline V gene encodes CDR1 SNHLY and CDR2 FYNNEI. The CDR3 loop reads CASRTTGGFLEQYF. The CDR3 region has the DNA TGTGCCAGCAGAACAACAGGGGGCTTTCTCGAGCAGTACTTC.

This clonotype was detected ten times or more. V gene TRBV19 combines with J gene TRBJ2-3; D remains unclear. The length of the CDR3 is 13 residues. The germline gives CDR1 LNHDA, CDR2 SQIVND (reference sequence). Deletions cut 0 bases from V and 4 bases from J, with 5 bases between. In nucleotides, the CDR3 is TGTGCCAGTAGTATAGATCTCTCAGATACGCAGTATTTT. It yields the protein CASSIDLSDTQYF.

This clonotype has more than one count but fewer than ten. This may come from a read error, since a much larger clone is one base off. The chain recombines TRBV11-2 with TRBJ2-7; 10 nucleotides align to TRBD2. CDR1 and CDR2 (germline): SGHAT, FQNNGV. This CDR3 is built from 15 residues. CDR3 nucleotides: TGTGCCAGCAGCTTCGGACTAGCGGTATCCTACGGGCAGTACTTC. This encodes CASSFGLAVSYGQYF.

This clonotype has ten or more counts. V and J are TRBV2 and TRBJ1-4; a weak D match, TRBD1 (5 bases). The CDR3 consists of 15 residues. CDR1 and CDR2 from the germline V gene are SNHLY and FYNNEI. V lost 6 bases and J 7 bases, leaving 18 bases between the germline ends. CDR3 in DNA: TGTGCCAGCAGCGGAGGGCAGGGCCGTAGTGAAAAACTGTTTTTT. Translation: CASSGGQGRSEKLFF.

In the case of this clonotype: It may be a read error: a sequence one base away is much more abundant. This chain connects TRBV9 to TRBJ2-2, with 15 bases identical to TRBD2. CDR3 length equals 16 residues. Per the germline V gene, CDR1 is SGDLS and CDR2 is YYNGEE. The CDR3 DNA is TGTGCCAGCAGCGCGGGACTAGCGGGAGGCACCGGGGACCTGTTTTTT. Its translation is CASSAGLAGGTGDLFF.

The J gene is TRBJ1-3, the V gene TRBV19; TRBD1 aligns across 7 bases. CDR1 and CDR2 from the germline V gene are LNHDA and SQIVND (reference sequence). The V gene end was trimmed by 4 bases and the J gene end by 0 bases; junction bases not matched to a gene: 6. This CDR3 has 16 amino acids. This chain's CDR3 is CASSRTGTASGNTIYF. The DNA of the CDR3 is TGTGCCAGTAGTAGGACCGGGACAGCCTCTGGAAACACCATATATTTT.

J is TRBJ2-7 and V is TRBV28; TRBD2 aligns across 12 bases. Germline V gene data show CDR1 as MDHEN and CDR2 as SYDVKM. V was pared by 6 bases and J by 7 bases, with 16 bases of the junction left unmatched. The CDR3 runs 17 residues. The CDR3 sequence: CASSQAASGRDIYEQYF. The CDR3, as DNA: TGTGCCAGCAGCCAAGCCGCTAGCGGGAGGGATATCTATGAGCAGTACTTC.

This clonotype has at least ten counts. The chain couples TRBV10-3 to TRBJ2-1; TRBD2 agrees at 8 bases. The CDR3 spans 14 residues. The germline V gene encodes CDR1 ENHRY and CDR2 SYGVKD. The J segment lost 9 bases and the V segment lost 6 bases, leaving 10 bases of the junction unmatched. CDR3 coding DNA: TGTGCCATCAGGGGGAGCGGGAGTAGTCTTGAGCAGTTCTTC. Translated: CAIRGSGSSLEQFF.

This clonotype was found many times. The J gene is TRBJ1-1, the V gene TRBV5-6; D is possibly TRBD1 (5 bases). The CDR3 totals 15 residues. In germline, CDR1 is SGHDT, CDR2 YYEEEE. Deletions cut 0 bases from V and 1 base from J, with 10 bases between. The CDR3 DNA sequence: TGTGCCAGCAGCTTGGGGGGACGGGAGAACACTGAAGCTTTCTTT. It translates to CASSLGGRENTEAFF. Looking up the rest from reference TRBV5-6 and TRBJ1-1 gives the full variable domain: DAGVTQSPTHLIKTRGQQVTLRCSPKSGHDTVSWYQQALGQGPQFIFQYYEEEERQRGNFPDRFSGHQFPNYSSELNVNALLLGDSALYLCASSLGGRENTEAFFGQGTRLTVV.

The chain employs TRBV11-1 and TRBJ2-7; 9 bases line up with TRBD2. The CDR3 totals 14 residues. V shed 1 base, J shed 4 bases, and the junction held 2 bases outside the gene matches. Germline V gene sequence: CDR1 SGHAT, CDR2 FQDESV (reference sequence). CDR3 sequence reads: CASSLDSGSYEQYF. CDR3 in DNA: TGTGCCAGCAGCTTAGATAGCGGGAGTTACGAGCAGTACTTC.

This clonotype turned up a few times. This may stem from a read error, because a much larger clone lies one nucleotide away. Written as DNA, the CDR3 is TGCAGTGCTAGCCCCCAATCCTACGAGCACTACTTC. Residues: CSASPQSYEHYF. The chain joins TRBV20-1 to TRBJ2-7, with D uncertain. This CDR3 comprises 12 residues. The germline gives CDR1 DFQATT, CDR2 SNEGSKA (reference sequence).